Below are 29 T cell receptor beta chains sequenced from a single sample in a study of cytotoxic CD8 clonotypes in ibrutinib-treated CLL. Some clones are missing from TCRdb's copy, which holds only in-frame ones; the method was immunoSEQ multiplex PCR. The table has about 120,000 clones, approximately 85% seen once. Sample: PBMCs, taken after 24 months of ibrutinib treatment. The receptors originated from a human donor with chronic lymphocytic leukemia.

The CDR3 loop reads CASSPSTGGRRSGNTIYF. CDR3 coding DNA: TGTGCCAGCAGCCCAAGCACAGGGGGAAGGCGATCTGGAAACACCATATATTTT. V is TRBV5-4 and J is TRBJ1-3, with 8 positions matching TRBD1. The CDR3 contains 18 residues. The V gene end was trimmed by 4 bases and the J gene end by 1 base; junction bases not matched to a gene: 13. CDR1 SGHNT and CDR2 YYREEE come from the germline V gene (reference sequence).

This chain links TRBV4-2 with TRBJ1-5; D call uncertain. The CDR3 is made up of 13 amino acids. Trimming took 3 bases from V and 4 from J, leaving 7 bases between them. In germline, CDR1 is LGHNA, CDR2 YNFKEQ. CDR3 amino acids: CASSQAENQPQHF. CDR3 nucleotide sequence: TGTGCCAGCAGCCAGGCGGAAAATCAGCCCCAGCATTTT.

J is TRBJ1-1 and V is TRBV19; 7 bases fit TRBD1. Per germline, CDR1 LNHDA and CDR2 SQIVND (reference sequence). Trimming took 6 bases from V and 2 from J; bases not matched to a gene: 6. This CDR3 comprises 14 residues. The CDR3 DNA reads as TGTGCCAGTAGACAGACAGGGAGTAACACTGAAGCTTTCTTT. Amino acids: CASRQTGSNTEAFF.

The chain combines TRBV4-3 with TRBJ2-3, with D tentatively TRBD2 (6 bases). This CDR3 spans 15 amino acids. The germline V and J ends were trimmed by 4 bases and 2 bases, with 13 bases remaining between them. Germline assignment: CDR1 LGHNA and CDR2 YSLEER. The CDR3 loop is CASSRGDGYTDTQYF. Here the CDR3 DNA reads TGCGCCAGCAGCCGCGGGGACGGATACACAGATACGCAGTATTTT.

CDR3 residues: CASSFGGPTRRQYF. The CDR3 coding sequence is TGTGCCAGCAGTTTCGGGGGGCCTACGAGGCGGCAGTACTTC. The rearrangement links TRBV28 to TRBJ2-7; D might be TRBD2 (7 bases). The CDR3 length is 14 residues. V lost 3 bases, J lost 9 bases, and 18 bases lay in between. CDR1 MDHEN and CDR2 SYDVKM come from the germline V gene.

The rearrangement joins TRBV27 to TRBJ2-5, with D possibly being TRBD1 or TRBD2 (5 bases each). V was pared by 5 bases and J by 7 bases, with 14 bases between. The germline gives CDR1 MNHEY, CDR2 SMNVEV (reference sequence). This CDR3 has 13 amino acids. CDR3 DNA: TGTGCCAGCAGTCCGAGGGGATTCCGGACCCAGTACTTC. Its translation is CASSPRGFRTQYF.

The V gene is TRBV11-3, the J gene TRBJ2-5; 8 bases match TRBD1. The trim removed 5 bases at V and 0 bases at J, leaving 5 bases unmatched. Germline lookup yields CDR1 SGHNT and CDR2 YENEEA. CDR3 size: 15 residues. In DNA form, the CDR3 reads TGTGCCAGCAGCCACAGGACAGGGTACCAAGAGACCCAGTACTTC. This gives the protein CASSHRTGYQETQYF.

This clone was picked up one time. This chain uses TRBV7-2 with TRBJ2-5; 10 nucleotides align to TRBD2. This CDR3 has 14 residues. The germline V gene encodes CDR1 SGHTA and CDR2 FQGNSA. The V and J ends lost 5 bases and 3 bases, in that order; junction bases with no gene match: 3. CDR3 in DNA: TGTGCCAGCAGCGCCACTAGCGGGAAAGAGACCCAGTACTTC. It is translated as CASSATSGKETQYF.

The CDR3 spells CASSRRTVSNEKLFF. The CDR3 nucleotides read TGTGCCAGCAGCCGAAGGACGGTGTCGAATGAAAAACTGTTTTTT. The J gene is TRBJ1-4, the V gene TRBV28; D is unresolved. CDR1 and CDR2 from the germline V gene are MDHEN and SYDVKM. Trimming cost V 6 bases and J 5 bases, with 16 bases left between them. The CDR3 loop spans 15 amino acids.

V gene TRBV7-9 combines with J gene TRBJ1-4, with D possibly TRBD1 on 5 matching bases. V was pared by 7 bases and J by 8 bases, with 20 bases between. The CDR3 length is 15 residues. Germline CDR1 reads SEHNR; CDR2 reads FQNEAQ (reference sequence). The CDR3 spells CASTGGSVGREKLFF. The CDR3 region has the DNA TGTGCCAGCACGGGGGGTTCGGTGGGACGAGAAAAACTGTTTTTT.

The chain joins TRBV10-3 to TRBJ2-1; 8 bases align to TRBD2. The CDR3 spans 13 residues. CDR1 is ENHRY and CDR2 is SYGVKD in the germline V gene. The ends lost 6 bases at V and 7 bases at J; junction bases unmatched: 5. As DNA, the CDR3 is TGTGCCATCAGGAGCGGGAGTGGTAATGAGCAGTTCTTC. Its protein is CAIRSGSGNEQFF.

The chain has TRBV19 and TRBJ1-1; TRBD1 agrees at 7 bases. Trimming took 8 bases from V and 1 from J; bases not matched to a gene: 1. The CDR3 runs 12 residues. Germline values: CDR1 LNHDA, CDR2 SQIVND (reference sequence). CDR3 amino acids: CASYRGNTEAFF. The CDR3 DNA reads TGTGCCAGTTACAGGGGGAACACTGAAGCTTTCTTT.

The V and J genes are TRBV28 and TRBJ2-3, with 7 nucleotides matching TRBD2. The CDR3 consists of 12 residues. CDR1 and CDR2 from the germline V gene are MDHEN and SYDVKM. The CDR3, as DNA: TGTGCGTCGCGGGGGACCACAGATACGCAGTATTTT. This gives the protein CASRGTTDTQYF.

The chain links TRBV29-1 to TRBJ2-7, with 13 bases that match TRBD2. Germline loops: CDR1 SQVTM, CDR2 ANQGSEA. V trimming: 4 bases; J trimming: 6 bases; junction bases outside the gene matches: 9. The CDR3 totals 15 residues. Here the CDR3 DNA reads TGCAGCGTTGGCCACGGACTAGCGGGAGAAGCCGAGCAGTACTTC. This encodes CSVGHGLAGEAEQYF.

This chain connects TRBV5-1 to TRBJ2-7, with TRBD1 identical over 8 bases. This CDR3 has 14 residues. Looked up from germline, CDR1 is SGHRS and CDR2 is YFSETQ. The V segment lost 7 bases and the J segment 9 bases; nucleotides outside the gene matches: 15. CDR3 bases: TGCGCCAGCCGACCTGGGACAGGAGGGGTCGGGCAGTACTTC. Protein sequence: CASRPGTGGVGQYF.

The chain is built from TRBV6-5 and TRBJ1-2; perhaps TRBD1 as D (5 bases). The CDR3 extends over 13 amino acids. Trimming took off 6 bases at V and 4 bases at J, with 12 bases between the two ends. Looked up from germline, CDR1 is MNHEY and CDR2 is SVGAGI. CDR3 DNA: TGTGCCAGCAGCGGGGGACGGCTCTATGGCTACACCTTC. As protein: CASSGGRLYGYTF.

J is TRBJ1-2 and V is TRBV27, with TRBD1 matching 7 bases. The germline CDR1 and CDR2 sequences are MNHEY and SMNVEV (reference sequence). V trimming: 4 bases; J trimming: 8 bases; junction bases outside the gene matches: 13. The CDR3 consists of 15 residues. CDR3 protein: CASSYTGQALEGYTF. The CDR3 DNA is TGTGCCAGCAGTTACACTGGACAGGCCCTGGAAGGCTACACCTTC.

The rearrangement uses TRBV28 and TRBJ1-2; D is perhaps TRBD1 (5 bases). Trimming removed 4 bases from V and 5 bases from J, with 8 bases in between. CDR1 is MDHEN and CDR2 is SYDVKM in the germline V gene. The CDR3 contains 12 residues. CDR3 amino acids: CASSSRVYGYTF. The CDR3 region has the DNA TGTGCCAGCAGTTCCAGGGTTTATGGCTACACCTTC.

This clone was observed a single time. V and J are TRBV4-1 and TRBJ2-4; 8 bases are a match to TRBD1. The germline V gene encodes CDR1 MGHRA and CDR2 YSYEKL. The ends lost 3 bases at V and 2 bases at J; junction bases unmatched: 3. The length of the CDR3 is 15 residues. CDR3 in amino acids: CASSQDRATKNIQYF. The CDR3 DNA reads TGCGCCAGCAGCCAGGACAGGGCTACCAAAAACATTCAGTACTTC.

J is TRBJ2-1 and V is TRBV28; D gene uncertain. V dropped 5 bases and J dropped 0 bases, with 11 bases sitting between them. Per germline, CDR1 MDHEN and CDR2 SYDVKM. The CDR3 runs to 15 residues. This CDR3 is CASSRQQSSYNEQFF. CDR3 in DNA: TGTGCCAGCAGTCGCCAACAGAGCTCCTACAATGAGCAGTTCTTC. Using reference TRBV28 and TRBJ2-1 for the parts outside the CDR3, the full variable domain is DVKVTQSSRYLVKRTGEKVFLECVQDMDHENMFWYRQDPGLGLRLIYFSYDVKMKEKGDIPEGYSVSREKKERFSLILESASTNQTSMYLCASSRQQSSYNEQFFGPGTRLTVL.

This sequence joins TRBV28 and TRBJ1-5; D remains unclear. Germline loops: CDR1 MDHEN, CDR2 SYDVKM. V lost 5 bases and J lost 5, with 7 bases in between. This CDR3 is built from 12 residues. CDR3 DNA: TGTGCCAGCAGTGGCGCACATCAGCCCCAGCATTTT. Amino acids: CASSGAHQPQHF.

The DNA of the CDR3 is TGTGCCAGCAGTGCGCCTGGGCGGGATACGCAGTATTTT. This codes for CASSAPGRDTQYF. The J gene is TRBJ2-3, the V gene TRBV2; no clear D. CDR1 is SNHLY and CDR2 is FYNNEI in the germline V gene. V gave up 4 bases and J gave up 6 bases, with 11 bases separating them. There are 13 residues in the CDR3.

This clone was detected only a few times. The V gene is TRBV11-3, the J gene TRBJ2-7, with D maybe TRBD1 (5 bases). This CDR3 has 13 residues. The V end lost 3 bases, the J end lost 3 bases, and 9 bases lay between the germline ends. CDR1 is SGHNT and CDR2 is YENEEA in the germline V gene. The DNA for the CDR3 is TGTGCCAGCAGCTTTTTCACAGGCTACGAGCAGTACTTC. Protein: CASSFFTGYEQYF.

The V call is TRBV14, the J call TRBJ1-2; D remains unclear. The CDR3 has 15 residues. Germline assignment: CDR1 SGHDN and CDR2 FVKESK. Deletions cut 0 bases from V and 8 bases from J, with 16 bases between. Here the CDR3 reads CASSQEERGLGGYTF. The CDR3 DNA sequence: TGTGCCAGCAGCCAAGAAGAGCGGGGATTGGGGGGCTACACCTTC.

This chain uses TRBV4-3 with TRBJ2-3; D is perhaps TRBD2 (7 bases). In germline, CDR1 is LGHNA, CDR2 YSLEER. The CDR3 is 16 residues long. The germline V and J ends were trimmed by 3 bases and 6 bases, with 19 bases remaining between them. Written as DNA, the CDR3 is TGCGCCAGCAGCCACCCCAGAGGGGGGGCCGCCGATACGCAGTATTTT. Its translation: CASSHPRGGAADTQYF.

The chain links TRBV19 to TRBJ1-5; the D is unclear. The germline V gene has CDR1 LNHDA and CDR2 SQIVND (reference sequence). The CDR3 contains 13 residues. V was cut by 7 bases and J by 4 bases, with 11 bases left in between. CDR3 DNA sequence: TGTGCCAGTAAACGGCAGTATAATCAGCCCCAGCATTTT. Its protein product is CASKRQYNQPQHF.

The CDR3 DNA reads as TGTGCCAGCAGTTTTTCAGGGTCCACTGAAGCTTTCTTT. This encodes CASSFSGSTEAFF. The V and J genes are TRBV28 and TRBJ1-1; weak D call: TRBD1 (5 bases). Deletions cut 3 bases from V and 4 bases from J, with 9 bases between. The CDR3 has 13 residues. Germline assignment: CDR1 MDHEN and CDR2 SYDVKM.

In the case of this clone: This sample includes further DNA sequences coding for the same CDR3. This chain connects TRBV7-6 to TRBJ2-2; D remains ambiguous. The germline V and J ends were trimmed by 6 bases and 3 bases, with 8 bases remaining between them. CDR1 is SGHVS and CDR2 is FNYEAQ in the germline V gene. The CDR3 runs to 13 residues. CDR3 DNA sequence: TGTGCCAGCAGTCTTGAGTACACCGGGGAGCTGTTTTTT. Translation gives CASSLEYTGELFF.

The chain employs TRBV6-5 and TRBJ1-1, with TRBD1 as a possible D gene (6 bases). Germline values: CDR1 MNHEY, CDR2 SVGAGI. The CDR3 consists of 15 residues. V was pared by 6 bases and J by 4 bases, with 18 bases between. The DNA for the CDR3 is TGTGCCAGCAGAGAGGGGGGGGCGCGAGGCACTGAAGCTTTCTTT. Translating it yields CASREGGARGTEAFF.